This is a list of T cell receptor beta chains from one sample in a study of blood T cells in healthy people across ages. MiXCR, applied by TCRdb to the 5' RACE reads, yields one record per CDR3 protein. The table includes hundreds of thousands of distinct CDR3 sequences, 55% to 75% detected once. The sample consisted of blood. The origin of the receptors is a man aged 25 to 40 in good health. CDR3s include the opening cysteine and the closing phenylalanine or tryptophan. A D gene is named only where the DNA matches it firmly. Rows may omit the clone size; those that give it use once, few, many or a size class.

v_call	d_call	clone_size	j_call	cdr3_aa	cdr3_nt
TRBV12-3/TRBV12-4	NA	NA	TRBJ1-2	CASSKGGAENYGYTF	TGTGCCAGCAGTAAGGGGGGGGCAGAGAACTATGGCTACACCTTC
TRBV5-1	NA	few	TRBJ2-3	CASSPETQGTDTQYF	TGCGCCAGCAGCCCAGAAACCCAGGGCACAGATACGCAGTATTTT
TRBV7-2	TRBD2	NA	TRBJ2-1	CASSYAARGVSSSSCNEQFF	TGTGCCAGCAGCTACGCAGCCCGGGGGGTTTCCTCCAGCTCCTGCAATGAGCAGTTCTTC
TRBV7-2	TRBD2	few	TRBJ2-3	CASSPEPPGAGFGDTQYF	TGTGCCAGCAGCCCAGAGCCCCCAGGAGCGGGGTTTGGAGATACGCAGTATTTT
TRBV20-1	NA	NA	TRBJ2-5	CSASKSGTAETQYF	TGCAGTGCTTCCAAGTCCGGGACCGCAGAGACCCAGTACTTC
TRBV7-9	NA	few	TRBJ2-7	CASSLWAYEQYF	TGTGCCAGCAGCTTATGGGCCTACGAGCAGTACTTC
TRBV5-1	NA	NA	TRBJ1-2	CASTLSGGWNNYGYTF	TGCGCCAGCACCCTCTCTGGGGGTTGGAATAACTATGGCTACACCTTC
TRBV29-1	NA	NA	TRBJ2-7	CSVEEDGREQYF	TGCAGCGTTGAAGAGGACGGGCGCGAGCAGTACTTC
TRBV30	NA	NA	TRBJ2-7	CAWSRGAPYEQYF	TGTGCCTGGAGTAGAGGGGCCCCCTACGAGCAGTACTTC
TRBV29-1	NA	few	TRBJ2-3	CSVGTSAVDTQYF	TGCAGCGTGGGGACTTCGGCGGTAGATACGCAGTATTTT
TRBV6-2/TRBV6-3	TRBD2	NA	TRBJ2-5	CASRPTSGETQYF	TGTGCCAGCAGACCCACTAGCGGAGAGACCCAGTACTTC
TRBV29-1	TRBD2	NA	TRBJ2-1	CSVLSGISYNEQFF	TGCAGCGTCCTTAGCGGGATCTCCTACAATGAGCAGTTCTTC
TRBV3-1	NA	NA	TRBJ2-7	CASSQGKDLEQYF	TGTGCCAGCAGCCAGGGGAAGGACCTCGAGCAGTACTTC
TRBV7-3	NA	NA	TRBJ2-3	CASSLTPAGVAGGTQYF	TGTGCCAGCAGCTTAACCCCCGCTGGGGTAGCAGGTGGTACGCAGTATTTT
TRBV7-2	NA	NA	TRBJ2-7	CASSSAALNEQYF	TGTGCCAGCAGCTCGGCAGCCCTTAATGAGCAGTACTTC
TRBV20-1	TRBD2	NA	TRBJ2-1	CSARGPREGLYNEQFF	TGCAGTGCTAGAGGGCCGCGGGAGGGCCTCTACAATGAGCAGTTCTTC
TRBV7-2	NA	NA	TRBJ2-1	CASSQALRDEQFF	TGTGCCAGCAGCCAGGCCTTAAGGGATGAGCAGTTCTTC
TRBV2	TRBD2	NA	TRBJ2-1	CTSSEVKGLAHNEQFF	TGTACCAGCAGTGAAGTTAAGGGACTAGCCCATAATGAGCAGTTCTTC
TRBV28	NA	NA	TRBJ2-1	CASSLVGFDYEQFF	TGTGCCAGCAGTTTAGTAGGTTTTGATTATGAGCAGTTCTTC
TRBV5-1	NA	few	TRBJ2-5	CASSFGTDQETQYF	TGCGCCAGCAGCTTCGGGACGGACCAAGAGACCCAGTACTTC
TRBV11-2	NA	many	TRBJ2-7	CASSWRAITGLDEQYF	TGTGCCAGCAGCTGGCGCGCGATAACAGGGTTGGACGAGCAGTACTTC
TRBV5-1	NA	NA	TRBJ2-5	CASSRGLSSYNEQYF	TGCGCCAGCAGCAGGGGCCTTAGCTCCTACAATGAGCAGTACTTC
TRBV29-1	NA	few	TRBJ2-7	CSVETRESYEQYF	TGCAGCGTTGAAACGAGGGAGTCCTACGAGCAGTACTTC
TRBV10-3	NA	few	TRBJ2-1	CAISENGRPSEQFF	TGTGCCATCAGTGAGAATGGACGGCCCAGTGAGCAGTTCTTC
TRBV7-9	NA	NA	TRBJ2-7	CASSLVGGLDEQYF	TGTGCCAGCAGCTTAGTCGGGGGCCTTGACGAGCAGTACTTC
TRBV21-1	NA	NA	TRBJ2-5	CASRRPGGMETQYF	TGTGCCAGCAGAAGGCCAGGGGGCATGGAGACCCAGTACTTC
TRBV29-1	NA	once	TRBJ2-3	CSVVMADTQYF	TGCAGCGTTGTGATGGCAGATACGCAGTATTTT
TRBV2	NA	NA	TRBJ2-7	CASRRDKAYEQYF	TGTGCCAGCAGAAGGGACAAGGCCTACGAGCAGTACTTC
TRBV6-1	NA	NA	TRBJ2-1	CASRGQRYNEQFF	TGTGCCAGCAGGGGTCAGCGGTACAATGAGCAGTTCTTC
TRBV6-6	NA	NA	TRBJ1-5	CASKGRSMYQPQHF	TGTGCCAGCAAGGGACGATCAATGTATCAGCCCCAGCATTTT